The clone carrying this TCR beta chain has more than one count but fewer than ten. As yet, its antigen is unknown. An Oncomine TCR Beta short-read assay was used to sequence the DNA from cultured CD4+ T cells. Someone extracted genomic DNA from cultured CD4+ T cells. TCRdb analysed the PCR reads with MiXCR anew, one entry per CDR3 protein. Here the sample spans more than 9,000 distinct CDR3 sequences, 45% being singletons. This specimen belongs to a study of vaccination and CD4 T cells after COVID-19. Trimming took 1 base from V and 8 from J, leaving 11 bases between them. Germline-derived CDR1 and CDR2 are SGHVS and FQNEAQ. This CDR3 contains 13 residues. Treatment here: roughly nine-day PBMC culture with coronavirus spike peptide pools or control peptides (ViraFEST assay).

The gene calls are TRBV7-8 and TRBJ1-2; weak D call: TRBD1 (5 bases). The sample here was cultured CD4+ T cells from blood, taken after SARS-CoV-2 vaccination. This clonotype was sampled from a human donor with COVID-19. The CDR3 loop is CASSLVQGVGYTF. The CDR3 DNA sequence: TGTGCCAGCAGCTTAGTTCAGGGTGTAGGCTACACCTTC.